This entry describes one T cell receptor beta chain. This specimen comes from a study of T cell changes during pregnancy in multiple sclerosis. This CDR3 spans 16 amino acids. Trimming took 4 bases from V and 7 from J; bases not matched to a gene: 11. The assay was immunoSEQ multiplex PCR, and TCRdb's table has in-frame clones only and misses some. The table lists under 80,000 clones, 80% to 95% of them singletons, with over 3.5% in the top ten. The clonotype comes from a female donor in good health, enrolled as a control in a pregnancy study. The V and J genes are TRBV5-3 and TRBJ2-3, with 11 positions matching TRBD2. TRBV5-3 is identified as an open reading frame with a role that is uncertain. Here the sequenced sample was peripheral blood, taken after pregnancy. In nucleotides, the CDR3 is TGTGCCAGAAGCAGAGGGACTAGCGGTACACAAAATACGCAGTATTTT. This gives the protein CARSRGTSGTQNTQYF.